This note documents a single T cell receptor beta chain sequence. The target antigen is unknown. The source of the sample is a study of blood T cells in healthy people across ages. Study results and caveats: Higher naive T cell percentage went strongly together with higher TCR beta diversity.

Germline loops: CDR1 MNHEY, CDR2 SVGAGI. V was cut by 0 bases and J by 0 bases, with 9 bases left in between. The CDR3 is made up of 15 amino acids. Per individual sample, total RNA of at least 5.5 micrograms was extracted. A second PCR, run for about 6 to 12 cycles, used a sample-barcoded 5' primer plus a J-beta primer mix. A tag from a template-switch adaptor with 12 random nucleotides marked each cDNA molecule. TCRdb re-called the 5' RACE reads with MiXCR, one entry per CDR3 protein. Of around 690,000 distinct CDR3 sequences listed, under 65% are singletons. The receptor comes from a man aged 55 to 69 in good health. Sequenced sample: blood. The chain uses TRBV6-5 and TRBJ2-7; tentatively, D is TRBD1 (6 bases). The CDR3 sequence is CASSYSQGPSYEQYF. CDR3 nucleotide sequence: TGTGCCAGCAGTTACTCGCAGGGGCCCTCCTACGAGCAGTACTTC.